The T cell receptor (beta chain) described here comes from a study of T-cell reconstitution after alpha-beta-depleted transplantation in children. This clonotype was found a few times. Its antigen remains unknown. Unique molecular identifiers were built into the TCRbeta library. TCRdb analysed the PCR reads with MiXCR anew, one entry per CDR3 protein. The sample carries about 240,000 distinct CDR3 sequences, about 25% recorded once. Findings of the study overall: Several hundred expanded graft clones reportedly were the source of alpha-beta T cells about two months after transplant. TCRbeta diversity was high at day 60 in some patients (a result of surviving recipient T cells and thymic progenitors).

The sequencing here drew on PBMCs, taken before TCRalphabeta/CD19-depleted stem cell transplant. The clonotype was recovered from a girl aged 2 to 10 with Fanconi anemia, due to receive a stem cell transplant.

Here the CDR3 DNA reads TGTGCCAGCAGTGACGGGGACAGCAATCAGCCCCAGCATTTT. Translated, it gives CASSDGDSNQPQHF. This rearrangement joins TRBV6-4 to TRBJ1-5; TRBD1 is a possible D gene (5 bases). The CDR3 sequence is 14 residues long. With 2 bases removed from V and 1 base from J, the gap between germline ends came to 6 bases. The V gene's germline CDR1 is MRHNA and CDR2 SNTAGT.